The clone carrying this T cell receptor beta chain came up a few times. Its matching antigen is unknown. With molecular barcodes, quantitative 5'-RACE was used to make the TCR beta libraries. TCRdb independently ran MiXCR on the 5' RACE reads; one entry per CDR3 protein. This sample carries about 300,000 distinct CDR3 sequences, 11% of them seen once, and the ten largest clones take more than 7%. This entry is derived from a study of CD8 T cells in ankylosing spondylitis. Study-level points and caveats: Some of the motif variants had earlier been found in reactive arthritis patients' fluid and blood. Disease-linked clones bore a CD8+ phenotype, appearing relatively rarely in peripheral blood. A TCR beta motif of under 10 highly homologous variants seemed to mark ankylosing spondylitis blood.

Trimming took 4 bases from V and 4 from J; bases not matched to a gene: 11. The germline V gene has CDR1 SGDLS and CDR2 YYNGEE. The CDR3 is 17 amino acids. Sequenced sample: blood, either unsorted or a sorted T cell fraction (not recorded which). This receptor was identified in a female donor with ankylosing spondylitis or in good health (not recorded which). This rearrangement joins TRBV9 to TRBJ1-2; 12 bases match TRBD1. CDR3 loop: CASSKGQGAPVFYGYTF. CDR3 DNA sequence: TGTGCCAGCAGCAAGGGACAGGGGGCGCCGGTCTTCTATGGCTACACCTTC.